This is a list of T cell receptor beta chains from one sample in a study of T cells after yellow fever vaccination. One entry per CDR3 protein, called by TCRdb with MiXCR from the 5' RACE reads. The sample includes 200,000 to 300,000 distinct CDR3 sequences, 10% to 15% of them seen just once. The sequenced sample was CD4+ T cells sorted from PBMCs, obtained 45 days after the yellow fever booster vaccination. The receptors derive from a man aged 25 to 40 who received the YFV17D yellow fever vaccine. The CDR3 runs from the conserved cysteine through the conserved F or W. D genes are given only for firm matches. A row's size may be missing; if present it is once, few, many or a size class.

size | D | J | V | DNA | CDR3
few | - | TRBJ2-7 | TRBV5-1 | TGCGCCAGCGGATTGACCGGGACATCTGGATATTACGAGCAGTACTTC | CASGLTGTSGYYEQYF
- | TRBD2 | TRBJ2-3 | TRBV12-3/TRBV12-4 | TGTGCCAGCAGAGCGGGACTAGCGGGATACACAGATACGCAGTATTTT | CASRAGLAGYTDTQYF
few | - | TRBJ2-3 | TRBV6-1 | TGTGCCGGCCGGAGGGCCGGTCATTCAGATACGCAGTATTTT | CAGRRAGHSDTQYF
few | - | TRBJ2-7 | TRBV7-8 | TGTGCCAGCAGCTTCGGGCAGAAATACGAGCAGTACTTC | CASSFGQKYEQYF
- | - | TRBJ1-2 | TRBV3-1 | TGTGCCAGCAGCGCAGACCTATCTACGGAGGGCTACACCTTC | CASSADLSTEGYTF
- | - | TRBJ2-1 | TRBV11-2 | TGTGCCAGCAGCCGTAGCGGACCCGAGCAGTTCTTC | CASSRSGPEQFF
few | - | TRBJ2-2 | TRBV15 | TGTGCCACCAGCAGAGTTGACACCGGGGAGCTGTTTTTT | CATSRVDTGELFF
few | - | TRBJ2-7 | TRBV5-1 | TGCGCCAGCAGCTTGGCCGGGGGCTTGGGGAACGAGCAGTACTTC | CASSLAGGLGNEQYF
- | - | TRBJ2-2 | TRBV5-4 | TGTGCCAGCAGCGACATGAAGAGTCAGAACACCGGGGAGCTGTTTTTT | CASSDMKSQNTGELFF
few | - | TRBJ2-5 | TRBV28 | TGTGCCAGCAGGGTCTCGGGCCGTGGGACCCAGTACTTC | CASRVSGRGTQYF